These T cell receptor beta chains were read from a single sample in a study of T-cell reconstitution after alpha-beta-depleted transplantation in children. One entry per CDR3 protein results from TCRdb running MiXCR on the PCR reads. The table lists roughly 610,000 distinct CDR3 sequences, 8% to 11% of them singletons, with about 4.3% in the top ten. Sequences were derived from PBMCs from the stem cell graft donor, sampled from the stem cell graft. These receptors all come from a human donor who donated a stem cell graft to a child with acute myeloid leukemia. Each CDR3 is given with its conserved first and last residue. Fields, in order: D gene, V gene, J gene, clone size, CDR3 DNA, CDR3 protein. A D gene is named only where the DNA matches it firmly. Where a row states a size, it is once, few, many or the class of an expanded clone; other rows omit it.

D: NA; V: TRBV7-2; J: TRBJ1-6; size: many; DNA: TGTGCCAGCAGCTTACAAGGGAATTCACCCCTCCACTTT; CDR3: CASSLQGNSPLHF
D: NA; V: TRBV20-1; J: TRBJ2-2; size: few; DNA: TGCAGTGCTAGCGGGCCCACCGGGGAGCTGTTTTTT; CDR3: CSASGPTGELFF
D: NA; V: TRBV11-2; J: TRBJ2-3; size: NA; DNA: TGTGCCAGCAGCTTACAAGCGGGCACAGATACGCAGTATTTT; CDR3: CASSLQAGTDTQYF
D: TRBD2; V: TRBV29-1; J: TRBJ2-1; size: many; DNA: TGCAGCGTTGAAACACTAGCGGGAGTTCGGGATGAGCAGTTCTTC; CDR3: CSVETLAGVRDEQFF
D: NA; V: TRBV28; J: TRBJ1-5; size: NA; DNA: TGTGCCAGCAGTTTATATTCCGGCAGGGGCAATCAGCCCCAGCATTTT; CDR3: CASSLYSGRGNQPQHF
D: TRBD1; V: TRBV7-6; J: TRBJ2-1; size: NA; DNA: TGTGCCACCTCCCAGGGGGCAGGAAACAATGAGCAGTTCTTC; CDR3: CATSQGAGNNEQFF
D: NA; V: TRBV6-2/TRBV6-3; J: TRBJ2-2; size: few; DNA: TGTGCCTGCGACCGGGAACGCACCGGGGAGCTGTTTTTT; CDR3: CACDRERTGELFF
D: TRBD1; V: TRBV20-1; J: TRBJ2-3; size: many; DNA: TGCAGTGCACGACAGGGAACAGATACGCAGTATTTT; CDR3: CSARQGTDTQYF
D: TRBD2; V: TRBV9; J: TRBJ2-3; size: many; DNA: TGTGCCAGCAGCGAGACTAGCGGGTACACAGATACGCAGTATTTT; CDR3: CASSETSGYTDTQYF
D: TRBD2; V: TRBV3-1; J: TRBJ2-1; size: NA; DNA: TGTGCCAGCAGCCAAGAGGGACTAGCGGGAGAGGAGCAGTTCTTC; CDR3: CASSQEGLAGEEQFF
D: NA; V: TRBV4-2; J: TRBJ2-3; size: many; DNA: TGTGCCAGCAGCGCATTCCTGTTGGGGAATACGCAGTATTTT; CDR3: CASSAFLLGNTQYF
D: NA; V: TRBV20-1; J: TRBJ2-5; size: many; DNA: TGCAGTGCTAGGGAGAGGGAAGAGACCCAGTACTTC; CDR3: CSAREREETQYF
D: NA; V: TRBV12-3/TRBV12-4; J: TRBJ1-5; size: once; DNA: TGTGCCAGCAGTCTTTCCGGGACACCTCAGCATTTT; CDR3: CASSLSGTPQHF
D: TRBD2; V: TRBV9; J: TRBJ2-1; size: few; DNA: TGTGCCAGCACCGCTAGGGGTAGCGGGAACACCAATGAGCAGTTCTTC; CDR3: CASTARGSGNTNEQFF
D: TRBD1; V: TRBV3-1; J: TRBJ1-1; size: NA; DNA: TGTGCCAGCAGCCAAGCCGGCAGGGGGGCTGAAGCTTTCTTT; CDR3: CASSQAGRGAEAFF
D: NA; V: TRBV18; J: TRBJ2-7; size: few; DNA: TGTGCCAGCTCATTGGACGGATACTACGAGCAGTACTTC; CDR3: CASSLDGYYEQYF
D: TRBD1; V: TRBV6-1; J: TRBJ2-2; size: few; DNA: TGTGCCAGCAGACCCCCGGGACAGGGTGCCACCGGGGAGCTGTTTTTT; CDR3: CASRPPGQGATGELFF
D: NA; V: TRBV15; J: TRBJ2-5; size: many; DNA: TGTGCCACCAGCAGAGATCGGCAGGTGGGGATGTGGCAAGAGACCCAGTACTTC; CDR3: CATSRDRQVGMWQETQYF
D: NA; V: TRBV20-1; J: TRBJ2-7; size: many; DNA: TGCAGCGCTCTCGCCGGGCTCTCCTACGAGCAGTACTTC; CDR3: CSALAGLSYEQYF
D: TRBD2; V: TRBV2; J: TRBJ2-2; size: NA; DNA: TGTGCCACTTCTAGCGGGAGCGCCACCGGGGAGCTGTTTTTT; CDR3: CATSSGSATGELFF
D: NA; V: TRBV6-2/TRBV6-3; J: TRBJ1-1; size: many; DNA: TGTGCCAGCAGTTCCCGTAAGGCGATTGAAGCTTTCTTT; CDR3: CASSSRKAIEAFF
D: NA; V: TRBV29-1; J: TRBJ2-1; size: NA; DNA: TGCAGCGAGACGGTAGGGTCGTACAATGGGCAGTTCTTC; CDR3: CSETVGSYNGQFF
D: TRBD1; V: TRBV10-3; J: TRBJ2-1; size: many; DNA: TGTGCCATCAGTGATGGGACAGGGGTGTACAATGAGCAGTTCTTC; CDR3: CAISDGTGVYNEQFF
D: NA; V: TRBV9; J: TRBJ2-1; size: NA; DNA: TGTGCCAGCAGCGTAGGGGAGAATGAGCAGTTCTTC; CDR3: CASSVGENEQFF
D: NA; V: TRBV5-1; J: TRBJ2-5; size: few; DNA: TGCGCCAGCAGCTTGGGGGTACAGGTGTTCTCTCAGGAGACCCAGTACTTC; CDR3: CASSLGVQVFSQETQYF
D: TRBD2; V: TRBV28; J: TRBJ2-1; size: NA; DNA: TGTGCCAGCACCGCCCCCTCGGGACTATCCTACAATGAGCAGTTCTTC; CDR3: CASTAPSGLSYNEQFF
D: TRBD1; V: TRBV5-1; J: TRBJ2-7; size: few; DNA: TGCGCCAGCAGCTTGTTCACAGGGGACTACGAGCAGTACTTC; CDR3: CASSLFTGDYEQYF
D: TRBD2; V: TRBV5-6; J: TRBJ2-5; size: few; DNA: TGTGCCAGCAGCTGGAATACCAAGAGACTAGCGGGCCAAGAGACCCAGTACTTC; CDR3: CASSWNTKRLAGQETQYF
D: NA; V: TRBV6-5; J: TRBJ2-5; size: NA; DNA: TGTGCCAGCAGTTACGTAGGGTTCGGGGAGAAGGAGACCCAGTACTTC; CDR3: CASSYVGFGEKETQYF
D: NA; V: TRBV5-5; J: TRBJ1-4; size: many; DNA: TGTGCCAGCAGCTACGGAGATGCAACTAATGAAAAACTGTTTTTT; CDR3: CASSYGDATNEKLFF